This T cell receptor (beta chain) was captured in a study of OX40 agonist ivuxolimab in advanced cancers. Study in general: The patients' treatment was ivuxolimab, an agonistic anti-OX40 (CD134) antibody. Participants could have had prior anti-PD-1, anti-PD-L1 or anti-CTLA-4 therapy, and about 40% had some. Study-wide findings and caveats: Partly responding patients at 0.1-3.0 mg/kg showed some of the smallest clonal expansion. CD8+ T cells averaged more expanded clones than CD4+.

CDR1 SGHRS and CDR2 YFSETQ come from the germline V gene. The CDR3 has 18 residues. V trimming: 4 bases; J trimming: 4 bases; junction bases outside the gene matches: 10. On this clone itself: The target antigen is unknown.

The repertoire was sequenced with immunoSEQ multiplex PCR; TCRdb's copy has only in-frame clones and lacks some. The sample contains over 35,000 clones, 89% of which appear only once. The chain is built from TRBV5-1 and TRBJ2-5, with 16 bases aligning to TRBD2. The clonotype comes from an adult with an advanced solid tumor such as melanoma, head and neck, liver or kidney cancer. Sequenced material: CD4+ or CD8+ T cells sorted from blood, taken in a trial of the OX40 agonist ivuxolimab. CDR3 residues: CASSAGLAGGPSGETQYF. The CDR3 nucleotides are TGCGCCAGCAGCGCGGGACTAGCGGGGGGGCCGAGCGGAGAGACCCAGTACTTC.